This T cell receptor beta chain is drawn from a study of long-term antiretroviral therapy in people with HIV. Whole-study context: It was about a decade after the earliest samples that the 2015 immediate-ART recommendation appeared.

Each donor had at least one pre-ART and at least two post-ART PBMC samples. It was in the United States that all participants with HIV were treated. This was the immunoSEQ v3.0 assay at survey level. Assay: immunoSEQ multiplex PCR; the TCRdb copy retains only in-frame clones and omits some. This table has tens of thousands of clones, 90% to 95% appearing once. This CDR3 contains 14 residues. Losses at the gene ends were 0 bases for V and 13 bases for J; bases not matched to a gene: 11. The germline CDR1 and CDR2 sequences are GTSNPN and SVGIG (reference sequence). Findings and caveats of the study: CDR3 length ranges were narrower in HIV repertoires than in controls.

With regard to this clone: Its antigen is unidentified.

The V and J genes are TRBV30 and TRBJ1-2; 10 bases align to TRBD1. This receptor was taken from a man aged 30 to 45 with HIV. Sequences were derived from unsorted PBMCs, sampled 6 to 6.5 years after starting antiretroviral therapy. CDR3 DNA: TGTGCCTGGAGTGTAAGGGCGGGACAGGGGCAAGGCACCTTC. This gives the protein CAWSVRAGQGQGTF.